The 10 T cell receptor beta chains presented below share a single source sample, sequenced in a study of T cells in Graves' hyperthyroidism and ophthalmopathy. RNA transcripts served as the template for amplifying TCR beta CDR3 regions. HTBI primers drove first-round RT-PCR of the TCR CDR3. MiXCR, applied by TCRdb to the multiplex PCR reads, yields one record per CDR3 protein. The data show more than 150,000 distinct CDR3 sequences, about 18% seen once. Specimen: blood. All receptors derive from a woman aged 50 to 60 with Graves' hyperthyroidism.

This clonotype was seen repeatedly, ten times or more. The chain joins TRBV2 to TRBJ1-4, with unresolved D. The CDR3 has 14 amino acids. Trimming left V 6 bases short and J 11 bases short, with 19 bases between. Germline loops: CDR1 SNHLY, CDR2 FYNNEI. CDR3 nucleotides: TGTGCCAGCAGGGTGGGGTCCGACGGTGATAAACTGTTTTTT. It specifies CASRVGSDGDKLFF.

This clonotype was found many times. J is TRBJ2-3 and V is TRBV10-1; D is uncertain. Deletions cut 0 bases from V and 0 bases from J, with 4 bases between. The CDR3 loop spans 14 amino acids. Germline V gene lookup returns CDR1 WNHNN and CDR2 SYGVQD (reference sequence). As DNA, the CDR3 is TGCGCCAGCAGTGAGTCGACCAGCACAGATACGCAGTATTTT. Its protein is CASSESTSTDTQYF.

This chain's CDR3 is CASSEEGSGTEAFF. The DNA for the CDR3 is TGTGCCAGCAGTGAAGAAGGTTCCGGCACTGAAGCTTTCTTT. The rearrangement uses TRBV2 and TRBJ1-1; D is undetermined. V lost 1 base to trimming and J lost 4 bases, with 10 bases between them. CDR3 length: 14 amino acids. Germline values: CDR1 SNHLY, CDR2 FYNNEI.

V is TRBV4-1 and J is TRBJ2-4; TRBD1 is a possible D gene (5 bases). V was trimmed by 4 bases and J by 1 base, leaving 14 bases between them. Germline CDR1 is MGHRA and CDR2 is YSYEKL. CDR3 length equals 16 residues. CDR3 DNA sequence: TGCGCCAGCAGCCCAGGGCCCGCGATGGCCAAAAACATTCAGTACTTC. As protein: CASSPGPAMAKNIQYF.

This clonotype has just a few counts. The chain uses TRBV4-3 and TRBJ2-1; D is possibly TRBD2 (5 bases). This CDR3 spans 18 amino acids. CDR1 is LGHNA, CDR2 YSLEER, per germline. With 2 bases removed from V and 2 bases from J, the gap between germline ends came to 19 bases. CDR3 amino acids: CASSQLPLGRSTYNEQFF. In DNA form, the CDR3 reads TGCGCCAGCAGCCAACTCCCCCTAGGGAGAAGCACCTACAATGAGCAGTTCTTC.

Turning to this clonotype: A read error may explain this, as a much larger clone is one base away. V and J are TRBV29-1 and TRBJ1-2; D is possibly TRBD1 (5 bases). With 4 bases removed from V and 8 bases from J, the gap between germline ends came to 17 bases. This CDR3 spans 13 amino acids. Germline V gene data show CDR1 as SQVTM and CDR2 as ANQGSEA. The CDR3 loop is CSVAMLRGEGYTF. CDR3 in DNA: TGCAGCGTTGCAATGCTTAGGGGCGAAGGCTACACCTTC.

This clonotype showed up just a few times. V gene TRBV12-3 or TRBV12-4 combines with J gene TRBJ2-3; D gene uncertain. The CDR3 is 14 amino acids. With 10 bases removed from V and 0 bases from J, the gap between germline ends came to 14 bases. DNA of the CDR3: TGTGCCACTACCATGGTTACTAGCACAGATACGCAGTATTTT. Its protein is CATTMVTSTDTQYF.

This clonotype was counted at least ten times. The chain has TRBV25-1 and TRBJ1-3; TRBD1 might be the D (6 bases). CDR1 is MGHDK, CDR2 SYGVNS, per germline. CDR3 size: 17 residues. Trimming cost V 10 bases and J 0 bases, with 22 bases left between them. The CDR3 nucleotides are TGTGCCACCTTGGGTCCCGGGGGCCACATCTCTGGAAACACCATATATTTT. Protein sequence: CATLGPGGHISGNTIYF. The full variable domain, completed using reference TRBV25-1 and TRBJ1-3, is EADIYQTPRYLVIGTGKKITLECSQTMGHDKMYWYQQDPGMELHLIHYSYGVNSTEKGDLSSESTVSRIRTEHFPLTLESARPSHTSQYLCATLGPGGHISGNTIYFGEGSWLTVV.

There are many counts of this clonotype. The chain recombines TRBV19 with TRBJ1-4; 8 positions match TRBD1. The CDR3 contains 16 residues. V dropped 6 bases and J dropped 6; count of bases not matched to a gene: 12. Germline V lookup: CDR1 LNHDA, CDR2 SQIVND (reference sequence). CDR3 bases: TGTGCCAGTAGGGGGACAGGAGCGTCCAACGATGAAAAACTGTTTTTT. This translates into CASRGTGASNDEKLFF.

This clonotype was seen ten or more times. This chain joins TRBV2 and TRBJ2-3, with D hard to call. Germline V gene data show CDR1 as SNHLY and CDR2 as FYNNEI. V was pared by 7 bases and J by 4 bases, with 12 bases between. The CDR3 runs 13 residues. The CDR3 region is CASKGVGSDTQYF. The CDR3 DNA is TGTGCCAGCAAGGGCGTTGGTTCAGATACGCAGTATTTT.